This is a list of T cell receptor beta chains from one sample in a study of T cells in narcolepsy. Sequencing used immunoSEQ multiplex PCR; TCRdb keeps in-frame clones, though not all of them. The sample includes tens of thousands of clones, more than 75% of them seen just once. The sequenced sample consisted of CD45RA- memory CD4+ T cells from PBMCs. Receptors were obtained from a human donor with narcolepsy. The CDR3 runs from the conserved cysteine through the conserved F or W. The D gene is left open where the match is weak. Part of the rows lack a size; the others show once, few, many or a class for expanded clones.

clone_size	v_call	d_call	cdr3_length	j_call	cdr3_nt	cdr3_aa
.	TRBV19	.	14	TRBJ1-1	TGTGCCAGTAGTGCTCCAAAACGGACAGCAGAAGCTTTCTTT	CASSAPKRTAEAFF
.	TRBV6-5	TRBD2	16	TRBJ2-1	TGTGCCAGCAGTTCCCTTAGCGGGGGGGCCTACAATGAGCAGTTCTTC	CASSSLSGGAYNEQFF
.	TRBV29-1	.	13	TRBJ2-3	TGCAGCGTTGTCGTTCTAAGCACAGATACGCAGTATTTT	CSVVVLSTDTQYF
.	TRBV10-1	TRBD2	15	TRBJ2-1	TGCGCCAGCTCACTAGCGGGGGGACACCACAATGAGCAGTTCTTC	CASSLAGGHHNEQFF
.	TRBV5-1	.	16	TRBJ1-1	TGCGCCAGCAGCTTGAGGGCAGGGGAGGGAGACACTGAAGCTTTCTTT	CASSLRAGEGDTEAFF
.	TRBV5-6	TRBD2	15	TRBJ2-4	TGTGCCAGCAGTCTTCAGGGACTAGCTCGTAACATTCAGTACTTC	CASSLQGLARNIQYF
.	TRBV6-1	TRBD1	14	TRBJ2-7	TGTGCCAGCACCCTGGACAGGGCGTCCTACGAGCAGTACTTC	CASTLDRASYEQYF
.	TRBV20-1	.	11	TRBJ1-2	TGCAGTGCTACGGGGTTGGAAGGCTACACCTTC	CSATGLEGYTF
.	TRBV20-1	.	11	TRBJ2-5	TGCAGTGCTGCCTCTCAAGAGACCCAGTACTTC	CSAASQETQYF
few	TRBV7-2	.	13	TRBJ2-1	TGTGCCAGCAACAATAGGGGCACAGGAGAGCAGTTCTTC	CASNNRGTGEQFF
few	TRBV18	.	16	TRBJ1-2	TGTGCCAGCTCACCAAGTTTCCAGTCGGCTAACTATGGCTACACCTTC	CASSPSFQSANYGYTF
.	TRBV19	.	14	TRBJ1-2	TGTGCCAGTAGTCCCCGACAGGCACCCTATGGCTACACCTTC	CASSPRQAPYGYTF
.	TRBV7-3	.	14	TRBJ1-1	TGTGCCAGAGCCTCTGGACGAAGGGTCGCTGAAGCTTTCTTT	CARASGRRVAEAFF
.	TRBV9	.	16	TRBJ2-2	TGTGCCAGCAGCGTAGCGTGGCAGACGAACACCGGGGAGCTGTTTTTT	CASSVAWQTNTGELFF
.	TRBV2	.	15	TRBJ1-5	TGTGCCAGCAATGCCCTTGGGGAGGGCAATCAGCCCCAGCATTTT	CASNALGEGNQPQHF
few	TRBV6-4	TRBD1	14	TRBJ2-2	TGTGCCAGCTCCTTAGGGGGCCGGCCCGGGGAGCTGTTTTTT	CASSLGGRPGELFF
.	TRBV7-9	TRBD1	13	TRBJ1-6	TGTGCCAGCGCCTACAGGGGTAATTCACCCCTCCACTTT	CASAYRGNSPLHF
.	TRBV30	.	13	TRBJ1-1	TGTGCCTGGAGGACAGCCGCGAGGACTGAAGCTTTCTTT	CAWRTAARTEAFF
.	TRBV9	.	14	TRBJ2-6	TGTGCCAGCAGTAGCTTCTCTGGGGCCAACGTCCTGACTTTC	CASSSFSGANVLTF
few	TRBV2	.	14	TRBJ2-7	TGTGCCAGCAGTAGGACTGTTAGCTCCTACGAGCAGTACTTC	CASSRTVSSYEQYF
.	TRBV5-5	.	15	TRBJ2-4	TGTGCCAGCAGCTTAGGGACGTTAGCCAAAAACATTCAGTACTTC	CASSLGTLAKNIQYF
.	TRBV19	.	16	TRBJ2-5	TGTGCCAGTAGTATATTCGGAGGGATTAACCAAGAGACCCAGTACTTC	CASSIFGGINQETQYF
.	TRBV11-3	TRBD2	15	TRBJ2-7	TGTGCCAGCAGCTTAGGGTTTAGCGGGGCCTACGAGCAGTACTTC	CASSLGFSGAYEQYF
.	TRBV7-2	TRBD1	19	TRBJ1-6	TGTGCCAGCAGCTCGACCGGGACAGACGGTATATCCTATAATTCACCCCTCCACTTT	CASSSTGTDGISYNSPLHF
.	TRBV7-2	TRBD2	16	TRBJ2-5	TGTGCCAGCAGCCTCAGGACTAGCGGGGGGGCAGAGACCCAGTACTTC	CASSLRTSGGAETQYF
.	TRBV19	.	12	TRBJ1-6	TGTGCCAGTAGTATCAGTAATTCACCCCTCCACTTT	CASSISNSPLHF
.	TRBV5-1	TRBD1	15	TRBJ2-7	TGCGCCAGCAGCATCCGGACAGGGGGACCCTACGAGCAGTACTTC	CASSIRTGGPYEQYF
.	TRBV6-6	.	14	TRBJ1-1	TGTGCCAGCAGAGAGGGGACGGTTAACACTGAAGCTTTCTTT	CASREGTVNTEAFF
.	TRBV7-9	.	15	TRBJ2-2	TGTGCCAGCAGCTTAGGGACTACAGTAACCGGGGAGCTGTTTTTT	CASSLGTTVTGELFF
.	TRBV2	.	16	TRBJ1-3	TGTGCCAGCAGTGAGCAAGTCGCGAGCTCTGGAAACACCATATATTTT	CASSEQVASSGNTIYF
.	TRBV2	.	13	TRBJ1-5	TGTGCCAGCATGAGTAATAGCAATCAGCCCCAGCATTTT	CASMSNSNQPQHF
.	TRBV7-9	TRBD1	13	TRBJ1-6	TGTGCCAGCAGCTGGGACAGAAATTCACCCCTCCACTTT	CASSWDRNSPLHF
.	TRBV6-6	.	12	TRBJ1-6	TGTGCCAGCAGAAGCGTTAATTCACCCCTCCACTTT	CASRSVNSPLHF
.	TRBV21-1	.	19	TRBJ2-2	TGTGCCAGCAGCAAAGATAAGGGGGACAGAGAGGCATCCACCGGGGAGCTGTTTTTT	CASSKDKGDREASTGELFF
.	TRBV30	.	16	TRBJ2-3	TGTGCCTGGAGTGTACACGGGGACCCGATCAAAGATACGCAGTATTTT	CAWSVHGDPIKDTQYF
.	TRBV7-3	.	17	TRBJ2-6	TGTGCCAGCAGCTTAGCCAGGGCAGCGGCTGGGGCCAACGTCCTGACTTTC	CASSLARAAAGANVLTF
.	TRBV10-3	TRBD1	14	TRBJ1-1	TGTGCCATCACCCAGGACAGGCCAGGGACTGAAGCTTTCTTT	CAITQDRPGTEAFF
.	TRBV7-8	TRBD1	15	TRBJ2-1	TGTGCCAGCAGCCTTCCTGACAGGGATTACAATGAGCAGTTCTTC	CASSLPDRDYNEQFF
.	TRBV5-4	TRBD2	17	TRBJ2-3	TGTGCCAGCAGCTTGCTCAAGGGCGGGGGGATGACAGATACGCAGTATTTT	CASSLLKGGGMTDTQYF
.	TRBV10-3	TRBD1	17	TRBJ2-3	TGTGCCATCAGTGAGTCGGACAGGGGAAGACGCACAGATACGCAGTATTTT	CAISESDRGRRTDTQYF
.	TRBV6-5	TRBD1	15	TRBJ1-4	TGTGCCAGCAGTTACGAGGGGGCCCTAAATGAAAAACTGTTTTTT	CASSYEGALNEKLFF
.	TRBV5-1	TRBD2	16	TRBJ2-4	TGCGCCAGCAGCCGTGAATGGGCGGGGGTAGAAAACATTCAGTACTTC	CASSREWAGVENIQYF
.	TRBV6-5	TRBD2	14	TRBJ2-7	TGTGCCAGCAGTTACTCAGGGGAGGGCGACGAGCAGTACTTC	CASSYSGEGDEQYF
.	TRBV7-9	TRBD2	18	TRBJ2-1	TGTGCCAGCACCCCGGGTAGGGCGGACCTAGCGGGGCTCAATGAGCAGTTCTTC	CASTPGRADLAGLNEQFF
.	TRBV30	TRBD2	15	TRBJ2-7	TGTGCCTGGAGTGTACGGGGGGGAGGGGCCTACGAGCAGTACTTC	CAWSVRGGGAYEQYF